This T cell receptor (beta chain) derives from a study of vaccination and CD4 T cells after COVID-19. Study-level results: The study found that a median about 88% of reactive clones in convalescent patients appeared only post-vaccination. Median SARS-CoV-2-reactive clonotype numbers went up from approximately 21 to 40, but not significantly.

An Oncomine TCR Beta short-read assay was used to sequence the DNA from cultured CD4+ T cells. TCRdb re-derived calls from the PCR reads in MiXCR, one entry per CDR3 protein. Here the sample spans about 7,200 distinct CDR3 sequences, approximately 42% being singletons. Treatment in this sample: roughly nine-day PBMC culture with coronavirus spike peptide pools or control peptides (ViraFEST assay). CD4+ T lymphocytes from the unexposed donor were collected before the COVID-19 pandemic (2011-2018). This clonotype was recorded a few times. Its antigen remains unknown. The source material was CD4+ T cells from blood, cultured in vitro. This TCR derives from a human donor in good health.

The CDR3, as DNA: TGTGCCAGCGGAATCTCCTACGAGCAGTACTTC. It is translated as CASGISYEQYF. The chain couples TRBV6-1 to TRBJ2-7; no clear D gene. Trimming cost V 8 bases and J 0 bases, with 5 bases left between them. The CDR3 contains 11 residues. Germline V gene lookup returns CDR1 MNHNS and CDR2 SASEGT.